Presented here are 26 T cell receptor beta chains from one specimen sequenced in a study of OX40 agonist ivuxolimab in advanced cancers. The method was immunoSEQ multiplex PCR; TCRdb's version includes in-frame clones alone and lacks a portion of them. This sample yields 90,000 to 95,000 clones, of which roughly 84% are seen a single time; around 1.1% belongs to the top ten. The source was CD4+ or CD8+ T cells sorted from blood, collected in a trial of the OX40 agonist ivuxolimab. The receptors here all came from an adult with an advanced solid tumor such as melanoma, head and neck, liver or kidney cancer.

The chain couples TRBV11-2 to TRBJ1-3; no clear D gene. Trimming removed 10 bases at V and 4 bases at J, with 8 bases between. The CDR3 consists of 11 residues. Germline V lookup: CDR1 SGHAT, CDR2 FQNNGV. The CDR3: CATQSGNTIYF. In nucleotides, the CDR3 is TGTGCCACGCAATCCGGAAACACCATATATTTT. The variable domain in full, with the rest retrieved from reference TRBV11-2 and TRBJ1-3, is EAGVAQSPRYKIIEKRQSVAFWCNPISGHATLYWYQQILGQGPKLLIQFQNNGVVDDSQLPKDRFSAERLKGVDSTLKIQPAKLEDSAVYLCATQSGNTIYFGEGSWLTVV.

The CDR3 sequence: CASSFSSTSTDTQYF. CDR3 nucleotides: TGTGCCAGCAGTTTCAGTTCGACTAGCACAGATACGCAGTATTTT. J is TRBJ2-3 and V is TRBV6-6; D remains ambiguous. The CDR3 is 15 residues long. V was clipped by 4 bases and J by 0 bases, with 11 bases between them. Germline V gene data show CDR1 as MNHNY and CDR2 as SVGAGI (reference sequence).

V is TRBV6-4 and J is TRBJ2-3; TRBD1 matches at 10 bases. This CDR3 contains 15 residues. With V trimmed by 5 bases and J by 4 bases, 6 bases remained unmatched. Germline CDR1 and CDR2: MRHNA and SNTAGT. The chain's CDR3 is CASSQDRGGSDTQYF. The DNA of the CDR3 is TGTGCCAGCAGTCAGGACAGGGGGGGCTCAGATACGCAGTATTTT.

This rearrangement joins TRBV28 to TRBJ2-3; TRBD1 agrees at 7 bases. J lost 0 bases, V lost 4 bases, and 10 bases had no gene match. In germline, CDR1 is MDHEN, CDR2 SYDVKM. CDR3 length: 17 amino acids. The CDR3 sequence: CASSSLGQSLSTDTQYF. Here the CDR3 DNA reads TGTGCCAGCAGTTCTCTGGGACAGTCATTAAGCACAGATACGCAGTATTTT. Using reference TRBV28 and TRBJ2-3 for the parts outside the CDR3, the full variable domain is DVKVTQSSRYLVKRTGEKVFLECVQDMDHENMFWYRQDPGLGLRLIYFSYDVKMKEKGDIPEGYSVSREKKERFSLILESASTNQTSMYLCASSSLGQSLSTDTQYFGPGTRLTVL.

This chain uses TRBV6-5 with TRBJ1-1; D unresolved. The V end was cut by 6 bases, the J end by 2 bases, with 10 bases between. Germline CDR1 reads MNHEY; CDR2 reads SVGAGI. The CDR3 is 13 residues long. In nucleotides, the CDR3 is TGTGCCAGCAGCCGTGGGTTTAACACTGAAGCTTTCTTT. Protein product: CASSRGFNTEAFF.

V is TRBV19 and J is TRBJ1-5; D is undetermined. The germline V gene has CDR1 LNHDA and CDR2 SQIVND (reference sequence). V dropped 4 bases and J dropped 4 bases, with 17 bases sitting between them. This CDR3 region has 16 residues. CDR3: CASSSPLLRGNQPQHF. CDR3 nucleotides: TGTGCCAGTAGTAGCCCCCTACTCCGGGGTAATCAGCCCCAGCATTTT.

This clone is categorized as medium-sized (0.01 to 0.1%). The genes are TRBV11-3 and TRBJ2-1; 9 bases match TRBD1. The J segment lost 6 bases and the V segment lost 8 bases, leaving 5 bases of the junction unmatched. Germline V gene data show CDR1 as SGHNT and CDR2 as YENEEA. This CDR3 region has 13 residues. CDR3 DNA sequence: TGTGCCAGCGCCCCGGACAGGGGCAATGAGCAGTTCTTC. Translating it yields CASAPDRGNEQFF.

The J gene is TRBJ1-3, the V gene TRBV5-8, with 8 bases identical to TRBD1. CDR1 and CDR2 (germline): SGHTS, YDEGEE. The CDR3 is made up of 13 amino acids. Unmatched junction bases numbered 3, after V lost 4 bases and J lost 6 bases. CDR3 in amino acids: CASSQDRANTIYF. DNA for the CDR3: TGTGCCAGCAGCCAGGACAGGGCAAACACCATATATTTT. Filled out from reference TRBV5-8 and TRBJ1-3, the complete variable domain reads EAGVTQSPTHLIKTRGQQATLRCSPISGHTSVYWYQQALGLGLQFLLWYDEGEERNRGNFPPRFSGRQFPNYSSELNVNALELEDSALYLCASSQDRANTIYFGEGSWLTVV.

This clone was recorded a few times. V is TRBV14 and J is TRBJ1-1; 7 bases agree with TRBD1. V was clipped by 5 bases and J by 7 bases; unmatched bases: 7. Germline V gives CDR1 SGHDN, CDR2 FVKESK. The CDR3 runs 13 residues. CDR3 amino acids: CASSMNRQGEAFF. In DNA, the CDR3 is TGTGCCAGCAGCATGAACCGACAGGGTGAAGCTTTCTTT.

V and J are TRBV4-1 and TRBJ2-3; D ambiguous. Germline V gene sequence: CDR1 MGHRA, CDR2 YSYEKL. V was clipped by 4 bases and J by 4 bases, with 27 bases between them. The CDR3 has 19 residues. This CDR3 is CASSPPPHRYQISADTQYF. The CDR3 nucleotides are TGCGCCAGCAGCCCCCCTCCACATCGATACCAAATCAGCGCAGATACGCAGTATTTT.

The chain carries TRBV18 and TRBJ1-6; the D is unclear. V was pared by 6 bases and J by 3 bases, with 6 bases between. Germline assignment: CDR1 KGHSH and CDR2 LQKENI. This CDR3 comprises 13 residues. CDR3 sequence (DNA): TGTGCCAGCTCGCGGGACTATAATTCACCCCTCCACTTT. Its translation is CASSRDYNSPLHF.

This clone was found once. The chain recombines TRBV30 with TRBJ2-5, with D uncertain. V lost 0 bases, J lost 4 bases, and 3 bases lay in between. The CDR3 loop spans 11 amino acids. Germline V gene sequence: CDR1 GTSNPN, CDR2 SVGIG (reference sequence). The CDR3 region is CAWSVGETQYF. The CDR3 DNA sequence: TGTGCCTGGAGTGTTGGAGAGACCCAGTACTTC.

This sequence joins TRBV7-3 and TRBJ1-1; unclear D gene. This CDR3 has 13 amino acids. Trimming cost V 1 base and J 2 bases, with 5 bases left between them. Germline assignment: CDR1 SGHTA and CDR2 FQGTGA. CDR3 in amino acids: CASSLNRNTEAFF. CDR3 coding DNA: TGTGCCAGCAGCTTAAATCGAAACACTGAAGCTTTCTTT.

This CDR3 is CASSSGQVAEQYF. CDR3 sequence (DNA): TGCGCCAGCAGCTCGGGACAGGTGGCCGAGCAGTACTTC. V and J are TRBV5-1 and TRBJ2-7; TRBD1 aligns across 8 bases. CDR3 length equals 13 residues. Looked up from germline, CDR1 is SGHRS and CDR2 is YFSETQ. V shed 3 bases and J 6 bases; nucleotides not matched to a gene: 5.

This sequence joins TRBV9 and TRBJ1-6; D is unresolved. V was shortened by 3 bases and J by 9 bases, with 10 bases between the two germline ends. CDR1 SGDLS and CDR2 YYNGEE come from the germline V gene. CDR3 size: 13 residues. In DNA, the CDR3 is TGTGCCAGCAGCGGATCTCCTGGTTCACCCCTCCACTTT. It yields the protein CASSGSPGSPLHF.

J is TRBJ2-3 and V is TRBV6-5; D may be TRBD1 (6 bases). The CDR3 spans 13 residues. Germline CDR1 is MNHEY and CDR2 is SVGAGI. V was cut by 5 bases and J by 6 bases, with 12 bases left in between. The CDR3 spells CASSARGGDTQYF. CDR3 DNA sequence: TGTGCCAGCAGTGCCAGGGGCGGGGATACGCAGTATTTT.

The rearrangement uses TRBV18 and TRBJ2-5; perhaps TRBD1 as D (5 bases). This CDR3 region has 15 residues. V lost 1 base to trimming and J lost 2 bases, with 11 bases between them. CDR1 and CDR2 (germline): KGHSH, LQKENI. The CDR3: CASSPLGAEQETQYF. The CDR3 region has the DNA TGTGCCAGCTCACCACTTGGGGCGGAACAAGAGACCCAGTACTTC. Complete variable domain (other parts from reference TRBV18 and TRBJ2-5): NAGVMQNPRHLVRRRGQEARLRCSPMKGHSHVYWYRQLPEEGLKFMVYLQKENIIDESGMPKERFSAEFPKEGPSILRIQQVVRGDSAAYFCASSPLGAEQETQYFGPGTRLLVL.

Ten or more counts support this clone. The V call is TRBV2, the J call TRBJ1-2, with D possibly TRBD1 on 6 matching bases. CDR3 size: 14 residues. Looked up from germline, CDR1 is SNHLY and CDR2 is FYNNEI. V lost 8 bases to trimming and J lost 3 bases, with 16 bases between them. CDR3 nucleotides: TGTGCCAGCCTGGGTACAGGGATCGACTATGGCTACACCTTC. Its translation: CASLGTGIDYGYTF. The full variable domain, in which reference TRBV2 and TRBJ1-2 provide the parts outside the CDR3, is EPEVTQTPSHQVTQMGQEVILRCVPISNHLYFYWYRQILGQKVEFLVSFYNNEISEKSEIFDDQFSVERPDGSNFTLKIRSTKLEDSAMYFCASLGTGIDYGYTFGSGTRLTVV.

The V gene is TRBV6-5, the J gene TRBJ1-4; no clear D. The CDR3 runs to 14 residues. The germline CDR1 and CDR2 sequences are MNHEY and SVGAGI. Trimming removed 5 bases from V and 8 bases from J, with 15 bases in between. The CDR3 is CASSRRADWEKLFF. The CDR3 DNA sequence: TGTGCCAGCAGTCGCCGCGCAGATTGGGAAAAACTGTTTTTT.

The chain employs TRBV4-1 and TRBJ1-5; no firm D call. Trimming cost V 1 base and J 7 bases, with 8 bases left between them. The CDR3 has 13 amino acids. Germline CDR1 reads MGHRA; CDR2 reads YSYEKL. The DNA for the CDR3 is TGCGCCAGCAGCCAAGGTGAGGGACAGCCCCAGCATTTT. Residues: CASSQGEGQPQHF.

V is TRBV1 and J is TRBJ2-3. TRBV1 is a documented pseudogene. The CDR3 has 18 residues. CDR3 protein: CTSSQDLSTARNTDTQYF. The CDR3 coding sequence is TGCACCAGCAGCCAAGATCTGTCGACGGCAAGAAACACAGATACGCAGTATTTT.

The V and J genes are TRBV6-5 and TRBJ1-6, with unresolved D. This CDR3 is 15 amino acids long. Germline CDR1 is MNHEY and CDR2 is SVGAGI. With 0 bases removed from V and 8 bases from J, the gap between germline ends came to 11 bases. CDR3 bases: TGTGCCAGCAGTTACTCCGGGGTGATGGATTCACCCCTCCACTTT. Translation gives CASSYSGVMDSPLHF.

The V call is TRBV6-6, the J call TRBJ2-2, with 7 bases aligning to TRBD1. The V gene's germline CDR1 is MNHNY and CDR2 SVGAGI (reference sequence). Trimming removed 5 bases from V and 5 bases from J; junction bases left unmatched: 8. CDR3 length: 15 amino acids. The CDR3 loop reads CASSNRGRATGELFF. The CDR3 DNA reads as TGTGCCAGCAGTAACAGGGGACGCGCGACCGGGGAGCTGTTTTTT.

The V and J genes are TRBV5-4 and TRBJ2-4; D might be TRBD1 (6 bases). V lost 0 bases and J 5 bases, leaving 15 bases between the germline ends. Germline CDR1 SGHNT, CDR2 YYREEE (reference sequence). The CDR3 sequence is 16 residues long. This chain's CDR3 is CASSLDPRTDENIQYF. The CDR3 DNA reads TGTGCCAGCAGCTTGGACCCAAGGACAGATGAAAACATTCAGTACTTC.

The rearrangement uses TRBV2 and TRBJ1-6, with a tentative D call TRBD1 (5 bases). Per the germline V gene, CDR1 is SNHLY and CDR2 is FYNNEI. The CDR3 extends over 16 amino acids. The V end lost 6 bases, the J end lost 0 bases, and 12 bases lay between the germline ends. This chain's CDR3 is CASRGQGSSYNSPLHF. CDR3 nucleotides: TGTGCCAGCAGGGGCCAGGGAAGCTCCTATAATTCACCCCTCCACTTT.

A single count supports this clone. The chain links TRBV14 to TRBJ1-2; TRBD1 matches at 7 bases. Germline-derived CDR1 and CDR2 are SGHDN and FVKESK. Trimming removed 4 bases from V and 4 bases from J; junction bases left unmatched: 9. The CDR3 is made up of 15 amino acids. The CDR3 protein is CASSRRDRGLYGYTF. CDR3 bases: TGTGCCAGCAGCCGGAGGGACAGAGGACTCTATGGCTACACCTTC. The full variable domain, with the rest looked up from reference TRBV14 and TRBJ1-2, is EAGVTQFPSHSVIEKGQTVTLRCDPISGHDNLYWYRRVMGKEIKFLLHFVKESKQDESGMPNNRFLAERTGGTYSTLKVQPAELEDSGVYFCASSRRDRGLYGYTFGSGTRLTVV.